The clone carrying this T cell receptor beta chain was seen more than once but under ten times. CDR1 and CDR2 from the germline V gene are DFQATT and SNEGSKA (reference sequence). V was clipped by 6 bases and J by 9 bases, with 9 bases between them. The CDR3 totals 10 residues. The sample belongs to a study of T cell repertoires in cytomegalovirus infection. TCRdb reprocessed the reads with MiXCR, giving one entry per CDR3 protein. The repertoire holds under 800,000 distinct CDR3 sequences, with 20% to 25% as singletons. The J gene is TRBJ2-1, the V gene TRBV20-1, with D possibly being TRBD1 (6 bases). The sample was CD8+ T cells from PBMCs. The receptor was isolated from a human donor in good health (CMV status not recorded). Some clones in this sample may be carry-over from other donors' samples. CDR3 DNA: TGCAGTGCACAGGGAAGTGAGCAGTTCTTC. This codes for CSAQGSEQFF.